This T cell receptor (beta chain) was observed in a study of identical twins. This clonotype turned up a few times. TCRdb called the 5' RACE reads again in MiXCR, with one record for every CDR3 protein. The table records fewer than 250,000 distinct CDR3 sequences, approximately 7% of them present only once. V was trimmed by 1 base and J by 5 bases, leaving 8 bases between them. Germline values: CDR1 SGHTA, CDR2 FQGTGA. The CDR3 is 13 residues long. This sample also appeared in a second study, on yellow fever vaccine responses in identical twins.

This TCR derives from a woman between 18 and 29 years old in good health. Source material: memory (CD45RO+) T cells sorted from blood. This chain links TRBV7-3 with TRBJ2-5; D ambiguous. The CDR3 is CASSLSPRETQYF. The DNA for the CDR3 is TGTGCCAGCAGCTTAAGCCCCCGGGAGACCCAGTACTTC.